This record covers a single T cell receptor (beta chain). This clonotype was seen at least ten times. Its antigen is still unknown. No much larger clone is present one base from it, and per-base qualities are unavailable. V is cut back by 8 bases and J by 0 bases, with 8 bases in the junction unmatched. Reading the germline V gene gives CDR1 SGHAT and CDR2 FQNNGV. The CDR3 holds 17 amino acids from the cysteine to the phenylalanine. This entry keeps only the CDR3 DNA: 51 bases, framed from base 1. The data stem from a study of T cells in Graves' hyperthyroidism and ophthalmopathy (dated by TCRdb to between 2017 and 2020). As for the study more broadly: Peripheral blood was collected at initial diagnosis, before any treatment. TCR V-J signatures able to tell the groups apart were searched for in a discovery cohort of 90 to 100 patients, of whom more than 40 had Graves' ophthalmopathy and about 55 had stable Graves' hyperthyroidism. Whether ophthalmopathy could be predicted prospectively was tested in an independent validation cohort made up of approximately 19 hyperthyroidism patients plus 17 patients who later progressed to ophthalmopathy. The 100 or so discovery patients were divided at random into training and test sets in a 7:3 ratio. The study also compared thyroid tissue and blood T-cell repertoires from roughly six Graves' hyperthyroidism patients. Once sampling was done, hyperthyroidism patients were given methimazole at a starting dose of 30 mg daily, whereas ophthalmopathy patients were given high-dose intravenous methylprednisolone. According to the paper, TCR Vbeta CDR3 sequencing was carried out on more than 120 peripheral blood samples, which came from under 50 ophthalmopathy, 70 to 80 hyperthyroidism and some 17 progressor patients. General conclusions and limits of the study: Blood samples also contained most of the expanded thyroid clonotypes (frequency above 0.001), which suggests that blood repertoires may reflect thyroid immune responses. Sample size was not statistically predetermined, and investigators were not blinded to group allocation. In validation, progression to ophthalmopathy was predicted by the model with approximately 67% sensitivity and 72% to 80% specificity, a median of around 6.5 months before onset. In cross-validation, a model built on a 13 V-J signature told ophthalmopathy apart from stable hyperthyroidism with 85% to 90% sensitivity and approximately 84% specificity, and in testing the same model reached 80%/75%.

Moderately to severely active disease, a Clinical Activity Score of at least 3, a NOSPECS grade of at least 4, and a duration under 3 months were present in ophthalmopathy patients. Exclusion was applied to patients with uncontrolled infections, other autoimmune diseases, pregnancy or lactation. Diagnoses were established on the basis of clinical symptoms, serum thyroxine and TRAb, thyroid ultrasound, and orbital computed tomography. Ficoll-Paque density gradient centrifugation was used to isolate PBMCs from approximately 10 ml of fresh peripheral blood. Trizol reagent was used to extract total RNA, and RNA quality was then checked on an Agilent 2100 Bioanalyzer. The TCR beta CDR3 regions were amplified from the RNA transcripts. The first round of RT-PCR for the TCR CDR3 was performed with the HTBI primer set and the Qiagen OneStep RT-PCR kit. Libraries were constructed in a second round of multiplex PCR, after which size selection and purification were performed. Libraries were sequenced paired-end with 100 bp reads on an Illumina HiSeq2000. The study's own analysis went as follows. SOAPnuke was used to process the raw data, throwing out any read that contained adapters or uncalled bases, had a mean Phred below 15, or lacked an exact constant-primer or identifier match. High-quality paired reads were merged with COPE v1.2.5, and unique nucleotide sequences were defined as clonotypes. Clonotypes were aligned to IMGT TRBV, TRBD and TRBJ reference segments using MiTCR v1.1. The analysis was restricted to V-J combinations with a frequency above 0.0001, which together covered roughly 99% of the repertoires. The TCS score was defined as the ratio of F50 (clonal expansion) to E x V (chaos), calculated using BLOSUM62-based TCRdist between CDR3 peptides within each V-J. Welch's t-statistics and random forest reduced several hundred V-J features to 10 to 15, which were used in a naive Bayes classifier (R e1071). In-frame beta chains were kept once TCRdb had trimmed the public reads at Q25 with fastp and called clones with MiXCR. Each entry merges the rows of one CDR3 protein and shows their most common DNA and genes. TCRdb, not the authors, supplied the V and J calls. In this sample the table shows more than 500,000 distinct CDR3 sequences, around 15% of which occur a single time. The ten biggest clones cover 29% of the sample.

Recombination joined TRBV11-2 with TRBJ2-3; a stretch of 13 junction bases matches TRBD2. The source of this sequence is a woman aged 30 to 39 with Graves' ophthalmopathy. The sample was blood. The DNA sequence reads TGTGCCAGCTTAAGGACTAGCGGGAGCCACAGCACAGATACGCAGTATTTT. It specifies CASLRTSGSHSTDTQYF.